Listed here are 3 T cell receptor beta chains from one sample, sequenced in a study of vaccination and CD4 T cells after COVID-19 (dated by TCRdb to between 2021 and 2024). The treatment or condition label of this sample denotes: approximately nine-day PBMC culture with coronavirus spike peptide pools or control peptides (ViraFEST assay). These receptors have no identified antigens. Receptor amplification or capture employed PCR. TCRdb lists the instrument as Illumina iSeq 100. At the Johns Hopkins FTIC core, DNA from the cultured CD4+ T cells underwent TCR sequencing with the Oncomine TCR Beta short-read assay. Using fastp at Q25 and MiXCR, TCRdb reprocessed the public reads and kept productive beta chains. When rows share a CDR3 protein, they turn into one entry using the most common DNA and genes. In all, the sample holds around 12,000 distinct CDR3 sequences, and about 74% of those were seen once. Approximately 10% of the sample lies in the top ten.

Sequencing was performed on CD4+ T cells from blood, cultured in vitro. The receptors originated from a human donor who had recovered from COVID-19.

This clonotype appeared a few times. The V call is TRBV6-5, the J call TRBJ1-5; D is unclear. Germline-derived CDR1 and CDR2 are MNHEY and SVGAGI. The CDR3 is 14 amino acids. The ends were cut back, 4 bases at V and 3 bases at J, with 10 bases in the middle. The CDR3 reads CASSSTSPNQPQHF. CDR3 coding DNA: TGTGCCAGCAGTTCCACCAGTCCCAATCAGCCCCAGCATTTT.

This clonotype is deemed medium-sized (0.01 to 0.1%). The chain couples TRBV14 to TRBJ1-2, with TRBD1 matching 7 bases. The CDR3 consists of 13 residues. The ends lost 6 bases at V and 7 bases at J; junction bases unmatched: 8. Germline CDR1 reads SGHDN; CDR2 reads FVKESK. The CDR3 bases are TGTGCCAGCAGTCCTCGAGGGGGCTTTGGCTACACCTTC. It specifies CASSPRGGFGYTF.

This clonotype was picked up a small number of times. V gene TRBV27 combines with J gene TRBJ2-5; 9 bases are a match to TRBD2. The germline V gene has CDR1 MNHEY and CDR2 SMNVEV (reference sequence). The J segment lost 4 bases and the V segment lost 2 bases, leaving 5 bases of the junction unmatched. The CDR3 is 15 amino acids. The CDR3 loop is CASSLTAGGRETQYF. The CDR3 DNA follows: TGTGCCAGCAGTTTAACGGCGGGGGGGCGAGAGACCCAGTACTTC.